This T cell receptor (beta chain) was recovered during a study of Graves' ophthalmopathy and Graves' hyperthyroidism. This CDR3 contains 12 residues. Germline lookup yields CDR1 ENHRY and CDR2 SYGVKD. V was trimmed by 8 bases and J by 3 bases, leaving 11 bases between them. Study-level findings and limits: Ophthalmopathy progression predictions by the model showed about 79% specificity and about 71% sensitivity. Ophthalmopathy versus stable hyperthyroidism: 13-signature model gave about 87% sensitivity, approximately 80% specificity.

RNA transcripts were the source from which TCR beta CDR3 regions were amplified. An opening RT-PCR round employed HTBI primers and preceded a second-round multiplex PCR. One entry per CDR3 protein, called by TCRdb with MiXCR from the multiplex PCR reads. The top ten hold around 10% of the sample, which has around 1,000,000 distinct CDR3 sequences, 35% to 45% seen once. Clinical symptoms, serum thyroxine, TRAb, thyroid ultrasound and orbital computed tomography were relied on for diagnosis. This clonotype has at least ten counts. Its antigen is unknown. Sequences were obtained from peripheral blood or thyroid tissue (not recorded which). This receptor was obtained from an adult man with Graves' hyperthyroidism. This rearrangement joins TRBV10-3 to TRBJ2-7; no clear D. DNA for the CDR3: TGTGCCATCTTGACGGAGAGCTACGAGCAGTACTTC. Its protein is CAILTESYEQYF.